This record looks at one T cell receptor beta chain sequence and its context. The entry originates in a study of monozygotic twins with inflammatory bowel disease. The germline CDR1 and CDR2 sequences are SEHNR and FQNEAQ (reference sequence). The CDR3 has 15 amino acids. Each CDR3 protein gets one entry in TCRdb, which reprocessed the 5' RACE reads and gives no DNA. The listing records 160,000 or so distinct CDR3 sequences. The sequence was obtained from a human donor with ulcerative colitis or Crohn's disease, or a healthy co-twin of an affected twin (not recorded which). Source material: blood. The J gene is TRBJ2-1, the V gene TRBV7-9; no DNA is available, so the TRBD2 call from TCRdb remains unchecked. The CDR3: CASSLGASGGNEQFF.